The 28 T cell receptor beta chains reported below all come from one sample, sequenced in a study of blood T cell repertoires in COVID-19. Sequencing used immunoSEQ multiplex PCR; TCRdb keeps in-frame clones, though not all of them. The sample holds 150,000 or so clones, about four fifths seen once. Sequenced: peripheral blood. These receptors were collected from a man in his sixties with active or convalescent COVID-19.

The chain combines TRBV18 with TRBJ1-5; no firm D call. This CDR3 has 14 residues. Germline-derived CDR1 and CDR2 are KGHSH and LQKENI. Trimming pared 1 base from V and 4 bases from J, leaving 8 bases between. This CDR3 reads CASSPRGQNQPQHF. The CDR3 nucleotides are TGTGCCAGCTCACCACGAGGGCAGAATCAGCCCCAGCATTTT. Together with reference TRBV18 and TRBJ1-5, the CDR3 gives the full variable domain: NAGVMQNPRHLVRRRGQEARLRCSPMKGHSHVYWYRQLPEEGLKFMVYLQKENIIDESGMPKERFSAEFPKEGPSILRIQQVVRGDSAAYFCASSPRGQNQPQHFGDGTRLSIL.

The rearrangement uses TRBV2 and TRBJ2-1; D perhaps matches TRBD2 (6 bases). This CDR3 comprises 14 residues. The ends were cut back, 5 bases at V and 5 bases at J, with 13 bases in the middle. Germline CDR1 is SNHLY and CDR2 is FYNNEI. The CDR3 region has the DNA TGTGCCAGCAGTCTGGGCCTAGCGAACAATGAGCAGTTCTTC. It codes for CASSLGLANNEQFF.

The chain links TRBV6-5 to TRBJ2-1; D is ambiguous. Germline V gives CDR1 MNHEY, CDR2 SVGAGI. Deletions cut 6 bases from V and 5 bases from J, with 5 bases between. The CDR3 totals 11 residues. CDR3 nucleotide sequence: TGTGCCAGCAGGGCCAACAATGAGCAGTTCTTC. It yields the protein CASRANNEQFF.

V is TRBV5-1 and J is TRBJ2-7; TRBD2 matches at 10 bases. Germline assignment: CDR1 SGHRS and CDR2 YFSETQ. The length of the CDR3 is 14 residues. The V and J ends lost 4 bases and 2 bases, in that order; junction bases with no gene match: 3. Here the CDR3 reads CASSGTSGAYEQYF. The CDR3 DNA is TGCGCCAGCAGCGGAACTAGCGGGGCCTACGAGCAGTACTTC.

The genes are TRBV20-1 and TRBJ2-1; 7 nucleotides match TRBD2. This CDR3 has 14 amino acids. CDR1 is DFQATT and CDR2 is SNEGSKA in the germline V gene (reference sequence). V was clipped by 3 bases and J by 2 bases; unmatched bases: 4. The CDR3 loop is CSASMLAAYNEQFF. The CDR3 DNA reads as TGCAGTGCTAGTATGCTAGCGGCCTACAATGAGCAGTTCTTC.

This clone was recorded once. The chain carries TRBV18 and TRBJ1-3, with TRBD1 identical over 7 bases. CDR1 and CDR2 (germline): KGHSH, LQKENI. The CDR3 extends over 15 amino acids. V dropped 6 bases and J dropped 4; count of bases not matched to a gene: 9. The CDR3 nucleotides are TGTGCCAGCTCTCCTTCAGGGGGGATCGGAAACACCATATATTTT. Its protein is CASSPSGGIGNTIYF.

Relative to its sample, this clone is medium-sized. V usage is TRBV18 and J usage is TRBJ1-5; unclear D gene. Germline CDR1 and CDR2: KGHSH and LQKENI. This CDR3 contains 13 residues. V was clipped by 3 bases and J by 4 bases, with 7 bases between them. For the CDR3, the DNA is TGTGCCAGCTCACCCGAGAAAAATCAGCCCCAGCATTTT. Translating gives CASSPEKNQPQHF.

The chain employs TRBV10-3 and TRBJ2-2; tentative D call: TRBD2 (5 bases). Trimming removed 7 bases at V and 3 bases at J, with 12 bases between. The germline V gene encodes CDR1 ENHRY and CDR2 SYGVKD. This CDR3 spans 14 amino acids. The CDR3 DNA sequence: TGTGCCATCATGACGGGATATGACACCGGGGAGCTGTTTTTT. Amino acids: CAIMTGYDTGELFF.

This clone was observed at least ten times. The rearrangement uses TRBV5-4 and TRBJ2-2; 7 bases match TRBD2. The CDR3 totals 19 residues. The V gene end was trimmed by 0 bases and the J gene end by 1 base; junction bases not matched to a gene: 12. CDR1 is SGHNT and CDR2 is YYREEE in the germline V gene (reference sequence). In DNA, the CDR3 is TGTGCCAGCAGCTTGGGTTGGGCTAGCGGAAATGAGAACACCGGGGAGCTGTTTTTT. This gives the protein CASSLGWASGNENTGELFF.

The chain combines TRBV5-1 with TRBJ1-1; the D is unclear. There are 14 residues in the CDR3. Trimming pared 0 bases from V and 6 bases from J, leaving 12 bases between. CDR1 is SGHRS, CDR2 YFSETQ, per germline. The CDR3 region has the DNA TGCGCCAGCAGCTTGGACTTCGCGGCAGCTGAAGCTTTCTTT. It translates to CASSLDFAAAEAFF.

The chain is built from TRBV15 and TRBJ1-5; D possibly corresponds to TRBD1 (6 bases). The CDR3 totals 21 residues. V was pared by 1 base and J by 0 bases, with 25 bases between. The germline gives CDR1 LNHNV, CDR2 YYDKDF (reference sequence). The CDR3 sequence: CATSRGHLGDTTKISNQPQHF. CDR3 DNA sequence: TGTGCCACCAGCAGAGGTCATCTAGGGGACACGACGAAAATTAGCAATCAGCCCCAGCATTTT. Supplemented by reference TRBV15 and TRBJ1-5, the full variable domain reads DAMVIQNPRYQVTQFGKPVTLSCSQTLNHNVMYWYQQKSSQAPKLLFHYYDKDFNNEADTPDNFQSRRPNTSFCFLDIRSPGLGDTAMYLCATSRGHLGDTTKISNQPQHFGDGTRLSIL.

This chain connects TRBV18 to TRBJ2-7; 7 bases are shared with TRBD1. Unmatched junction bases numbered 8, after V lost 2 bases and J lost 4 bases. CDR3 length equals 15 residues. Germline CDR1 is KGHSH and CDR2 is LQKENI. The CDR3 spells CASSPTGTEYYEQYF. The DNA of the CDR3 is TGTGCCAGCTCACCAACGGGGACAGAGTATTACGAGCAGTACTTC.

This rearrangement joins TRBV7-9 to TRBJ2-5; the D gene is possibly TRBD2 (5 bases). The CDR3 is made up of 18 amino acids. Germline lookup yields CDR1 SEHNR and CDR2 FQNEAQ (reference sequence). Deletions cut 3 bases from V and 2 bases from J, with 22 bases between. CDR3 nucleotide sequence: TGTGCCAGCAGCTTCTTGGGCCGGAATGGGAGACTGCAAGAGACCCAGTACTTC. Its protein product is CASSFLGRNGRLQETQYF. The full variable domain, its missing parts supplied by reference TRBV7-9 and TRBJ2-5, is DTGVSQNPRHKITKRGQNVTFRCDPISEHNRLYWYRQTLGQGPEFLTYFQNEAQLEKSRLLSDRFSAERPKGSFSTLEIQRTEQGDSAMYLCASSFLGRNGRLQETQYFGPGTRLLVL.

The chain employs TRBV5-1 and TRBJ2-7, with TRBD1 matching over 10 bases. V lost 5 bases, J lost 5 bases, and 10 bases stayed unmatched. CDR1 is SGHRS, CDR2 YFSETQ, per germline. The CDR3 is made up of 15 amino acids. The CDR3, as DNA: TGCGCCAGCAGTTGGCCGGGACAGGGGCGAGACGAGCAGTACTTC. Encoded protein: CASSWPGQGRDEQYF.

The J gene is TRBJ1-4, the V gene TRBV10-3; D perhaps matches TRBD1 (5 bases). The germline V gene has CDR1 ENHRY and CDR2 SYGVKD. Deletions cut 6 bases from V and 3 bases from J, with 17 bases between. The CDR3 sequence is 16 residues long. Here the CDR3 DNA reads TGTGCCATCAGACCCACCAGACAGAGCTCTAATGAAAAACTGTTTTTT. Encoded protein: CAIRPTRQSSNEKLFF.

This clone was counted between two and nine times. CDR3 region: CASMTGQNYGYTF. The CDR3 DNA reads TGTGCCAGCATGACAGGACAGAACTATGGCTACACCTTC. The rearrangement uses TRBV28 and TRBJ1-2; weak D call: TRBD1 (6 bases). With 7 bases removed from V and 2 bases from J, the gap between germline ends came to 11 bases. The germline gives CDR1 MDHEN, CDR2 SYDVKM. There are 13 residues in the CDR3.

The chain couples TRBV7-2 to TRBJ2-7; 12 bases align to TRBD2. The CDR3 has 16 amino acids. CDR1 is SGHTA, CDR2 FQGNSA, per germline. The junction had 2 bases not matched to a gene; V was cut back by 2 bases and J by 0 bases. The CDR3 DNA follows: TGTGCCAGCAGCTTACCTAGCGGGGGGGCCTCCTACGAGCAGTACTTC. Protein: CASSLPSGGASYEQYF. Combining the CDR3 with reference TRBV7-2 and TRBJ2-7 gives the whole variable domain GAGVSQSPSNKVTEKGKDVELRCDPISGHTALYWYRQSLGQGLEFLIYFQGNSAPDKSGLPSDRFSAERTGGSVSTLTIQRTQQEDSAVYLCASSLPSGGASYEQYFGPGTRLTVT.

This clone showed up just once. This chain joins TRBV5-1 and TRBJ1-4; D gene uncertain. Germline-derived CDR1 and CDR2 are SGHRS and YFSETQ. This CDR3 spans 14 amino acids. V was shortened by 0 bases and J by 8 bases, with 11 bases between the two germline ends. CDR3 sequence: CASSLAVGEEKLFF. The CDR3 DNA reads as TGCGCCAGCAGCTTGGCCGTGGGAGAGGAAAAACTGTTTTTT.

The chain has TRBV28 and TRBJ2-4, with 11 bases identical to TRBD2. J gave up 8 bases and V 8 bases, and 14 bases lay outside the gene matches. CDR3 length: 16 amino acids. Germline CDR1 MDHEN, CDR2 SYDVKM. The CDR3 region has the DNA TGTGCCAGCGCACGCCTCCTGACTAGCGGGAATCACATTCAGTACTTC. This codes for CASARLLTSGNHIQYF.

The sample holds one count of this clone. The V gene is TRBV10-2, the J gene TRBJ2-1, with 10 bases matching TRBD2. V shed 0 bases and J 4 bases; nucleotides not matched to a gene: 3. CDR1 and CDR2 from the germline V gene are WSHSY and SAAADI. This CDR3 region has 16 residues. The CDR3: CASSESVAGGYNEQFF. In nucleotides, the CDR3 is TGCGCCAGCAGTGAGTCGGTAGCGGGAGGTTACAATGAGCAGTTCTTC.

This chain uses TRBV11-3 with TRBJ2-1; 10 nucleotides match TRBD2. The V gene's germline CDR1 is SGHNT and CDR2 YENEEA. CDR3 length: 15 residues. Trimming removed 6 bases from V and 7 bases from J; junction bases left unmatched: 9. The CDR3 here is CASSAPAGGVNEQFF. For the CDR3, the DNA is TGTGCCAGCAGTGCCCCAGCGGGAGGGGTAAATGAGCAGTTCTTC.

CDR3 sequence (DNA): TGCAGCGCCTCCCTGGGACTAGCGGGAGGCCCCGAGCAGTTCTTC. Its protein is CSASLGLAGGPEQFF. The chain links TRBV29-1 to TRBJ2-1; 15 bases match TRBD2. Germline V lookup: CDR1 SQVTM, CDR2 ANQGSEA. The CDR3 sequence is 15 residues long. J gave up 10 bases and V 7 bases, and 11 bases lay outside the gene matches.

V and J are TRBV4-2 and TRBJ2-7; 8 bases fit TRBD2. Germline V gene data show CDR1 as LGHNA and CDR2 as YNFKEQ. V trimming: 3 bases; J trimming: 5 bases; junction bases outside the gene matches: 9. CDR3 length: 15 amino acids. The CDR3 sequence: CASSQPGGPTDEQYF. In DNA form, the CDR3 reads TGTGCCAGCAGCCAGCCGGGGGGGCCGACCGACGAGCAGTACTTC.

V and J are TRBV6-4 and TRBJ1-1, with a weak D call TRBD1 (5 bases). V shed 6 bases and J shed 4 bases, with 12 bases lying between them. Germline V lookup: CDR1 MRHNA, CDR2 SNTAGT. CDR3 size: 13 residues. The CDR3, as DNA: TGTGCCAGCAGCAGGACACGGACCACTGAAGCTTTCTTT. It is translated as CASSRTRTTEAFF.

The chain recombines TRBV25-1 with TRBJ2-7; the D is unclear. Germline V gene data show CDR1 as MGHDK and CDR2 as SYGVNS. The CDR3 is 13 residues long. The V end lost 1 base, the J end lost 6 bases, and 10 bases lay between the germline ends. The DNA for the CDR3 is TGTGCCAGCAGTGAATCTGGATCGGGCGAGCAGTACTTC. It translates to CASSESGSGEQYF.

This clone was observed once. The CDR3 bases are TGTGCCAGCAGTTCCCCAGGTATAGCGGGGGTATACAATGAGCAGTTCTTC. As protein: CASSSPGIAGVYNEQFF. The genes are TRBV28 and TRBJ2-1, with 9 bases fitting TRBD2. The CDR3 is made up of 17 amino acids. The V segment lost 4 bases and the J segment 4 bases; nucleotides outside the gene matches: 11. Per germline, CDR1 MDHEN and CDR2 SYDVKM.

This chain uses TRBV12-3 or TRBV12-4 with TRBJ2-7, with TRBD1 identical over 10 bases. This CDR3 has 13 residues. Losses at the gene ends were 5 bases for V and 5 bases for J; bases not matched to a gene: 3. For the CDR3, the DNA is TGTGCCAGCAGTCTCGGACAGGGGGACGAGCAGTACTTC. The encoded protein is CASSLGQGDEQYF.

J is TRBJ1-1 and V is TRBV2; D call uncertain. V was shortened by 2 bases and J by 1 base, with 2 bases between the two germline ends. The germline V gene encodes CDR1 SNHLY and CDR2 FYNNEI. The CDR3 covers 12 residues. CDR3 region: CASSERNTEAFF. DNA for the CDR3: TGTGCCAGCAGTGAACGGAACACTGAAGCTTTCTTT. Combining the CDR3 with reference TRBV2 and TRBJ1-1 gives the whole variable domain EPEVTQTPSHQVTQMGQEVILRCVPISNHLYFYWYRQILGQKVEFLVSFYNNEISEKSEIFDDQFSVERPDGSNFTLKIRSTKLEDSAMYFCASSERNTEAFFGQGTRLTVV.